Described below is a single T cell receptor beta chain sequence and its context. Antigen unknown. Unmatched junction bases numbered 6, after V lost 5 bases and J lost 2 bases. This CDR3 is 16 amino acids long. Germline CDR1 SGHTA, CDR2 FQGTGA. Clones were sequenced by immunoSEQ multiplex PCR, and TCRdb holds only the in-frame ones, with some missing. The table records more than 100,000 clones, more than 85% of them present only once. The source of the sample is a study of T cell responses to AZD1222 COVID-19 vaccine. Background on the study: Second-dose intervals near 4 or 12 weeks were combined. Regarding the study as a whole: Every sample of the repertoires postdated the peak T cell response. White British people made up most donors, females outnumbered males, and clonal diversity was possibly underestimated. At baseline, just six or seven AZD1222 recipients tested seropositive.

This material consisted of peripheral blood, taken on day 0 of AZD1222 vaccination. The chain uses TRBV7-3 and TRBJ2-1, with 10 positions matching TRBD2. This clonotype was obtained from an adult in good health. CDR3 nucleotide sequence: TGTGCCAGCAGCCGGGCAACTAGCGGGGCCTACAATGAGCAGTTCTTC. This translates into CASSRATSGAYNEQFF.